These 27 T cell receptor beta chains came from one sample sequenced in a study of human T cells and chemical hapten exposure. Time point of the sample: patch test 1, 2 weeks after DPC sensitization. Treatment denoted: therapeutic diphenylcyclopropenone sensitization with weekly scalp DPC. TCRdb recomputed calls from the RACE reads with MiXCR, one row per CDR3 protein. This table has about 80,000 distinct CDR3 sequences, 10% to 13% appearing once. This specimen consisted of whole blood, obtained in connection with sensitization to the hapten diphenylcyclopropenone (DPC). Receptor source: a woman aged 50 to 60 with alopecia areata. Some clones in this sample may be carry-over from other donors' samples.

The CDR3 region is CASSPQLTDSNTEAFF. The CDR3 DNA reads TGTGCCAGCTCACCCCAACTGACAGATTCGAACACTGAAGCTTTCTTT. The V gene is TRBV18, the J gene TRBJ1-1; TRBD1 is a possible D gene (5 bases). The CDR3 contains 16 residues. Germline loops: CDR1 KGHSH, CDR2 LQKENI. Between the trimmed V and J ends, which lost 3 bases and 1 base, there was a span of 15 bases. Based on the CDR3 plus reference TRBV18 and TRBJ1-1, the full variable domain is NAGVMQNPRHLVRRRGQEARLRCSPMKGHSHVYWYRQLPEEGLKFMVYLQKENIIDESGMPKERFSAEFPKEGPSILRIQQVVRGDSAAYFCASSPQLTDSNTEAFFGQGTRLTVV.

This clonotype was seen at least ten times. The chain has TRBV7-6 and TRBJ2-5, with 8 bases fitting TRBD2. Germline assignment: CDR1 SGHVS and CDR2 FNYEAQ. With 5 bases clipped from V and 2 bases from J, the junction kept 10 bases outside the gene matches. CDR3 size: 16 residues. CDR3 DNA: TGTGCCAGCAGCCCCCAGGCGGGAGGAGTGCAAGAGACCCAGTACTTC. Protein: CASSPQAGGVQETQYF.

The chain joins TRBV4-1 to TRBJ2-3; weak D call: TRBD2 (5 bases). Trimming left V 5 bases short and J 0 bases short, with 15 bases between. There are 16 residues in the CDR3. CDR1 and CDR2 from the germline V gene are MGHRA and YSYEKL. The CDR3 here is CASSSSPSGSTDTQYF. The CDR3 DNA follows: TGCGCCAGCAGCTCATCCCCGTCGGGGAGCACAGATACGCAGTATTTT.

This clonotype has only a few counts. This chain links TRBV27 with TRBJ1-2; no firm D call. Germline V gene sequence: CDR1 MNHEY, CDR2 SMNVEV (reference sequence). V dropped 3 bases and J dropped 2 bases, with 10 bases sitting between them. CDR3 length: 14 residues. CDR3 sequence reads: CASSFRTGNYGYTF. CDR3 in DNA: TGTGCCAGCAGTTTTAGGACGGGAAACTATGGCTACACCTTC.

The chain combines TRBV18 with TRBJ2-3; TRBD1 matches at 8 bases. V lost 6 bases and J lost 4; bases outside the gene matches: 9. Per the germline V gene, CDR1 is KGHSH and CDR2 is LQKENI. The CDR3 totals 15 residues. CDR3 DNA sequence: TGTGCCAGCTCCCTAGAGACAGGGGCGGCAGATACGCAGTATTTT. As protein: CASSLETGAADTQYF.

The rearrangement joins TRBV30 to TRBJ2-1; TRBD2 matches at 11 bases. CDR1 is GTSNPN and CDR2 is SVGIG in the germline V gene (reference sequence). Unmatched junction bases numbered 8, after V lost 4 bases and J lost 9 bases. The CDR3 runs 14 residues. This chain's CDR3 is CAWKETSGKSEQFF. The CDR3, as DNA: TGTGCCTGGAAAGAGACTAGCGGGAAGTCTGAGCAGTTCTTC.

This clonotype occurred many times. The chain recombines TRBV11-1 with TRBJ2-5, with D possibly called TRBD1 or TRBD2 (5 bases each). The CDR3 covers 16 residues. V lost 0 bases, J lost 2 bases, and 13 bases lay in between. CDR1 and CDR2 (germline): SGHAT, FQDESV (reference sequence). Written as DNA, the CDR3 is TGTGCCAGCAGCTTAGCGCCCATAGGGGAGCAAGAGACCCAGTACTTC. Protein sequence: CASSLAPIGEQETQYF. Together with reference TRBV11-1 and TRBJ2-5, the CDR3 gives the full variable domain: EAEVAQSPRYKITEKSQAVAFWCDPISGHATLYWYRQILGQGPELLVQFQDESVVDDSQLPKDRFSAERLKGVDSTLKIQPAELGDSAMYLCASSLAPIGEQETQYFGPGTRLLVL.

The chain carries TRBV9 and TRBJ2-5; the D gene is possibly TRBD2 (6 bases). The CDR3 has 13 residues. The V end was cut by 1 base, the J end by 4 bases, with 8 bases between. Germline CDR1 SGDLS, CDR2 YYNGEE. Here the CDR3 reads CASSVRAGETQYF. DNA of the CDR3: TGTGCCAGCAGCGTACGAGCGGGAGAGACCCAGTACTTC. The variable domain in full, completed from reference TRBV9 and TRBJ2-5, reads DSGVTQTPKHLITATGQRVTLRCSPRSGDLSVYWYQQSLDQGLQFLIQYYNGEERAKGNILERFSAQQFPDLHSELNLSSLELGDSALYFCASSVRAGETQYFGPGTRLLVL.

The chain employs TRBV11-3 and TRBJ2-2, with no clear D. Looked up from germline, CDR1 is SGHNT and CDR2 is YENEEA. V was shortened by 2 bases and J by 3 bases, with 22 bases between the two germline ends. The CDR3 is 19 amino acids. The CDR3 spells CASSLPPGQMGSYTGELFF. The CDR3 DNA is TGTGCCAGCAGCTTACCCCCCGGGCAGATGGGATCTTACACCGGGGAGCTGTTTTTT.

This clonotype was seen many times. The V call is TRBV7-8, the J call TRBJ2-2; 9 bases fit TRBD1. The CDR3 covers 18 residues. Germline CDR1 SGHVS, CDR2 FQNEAQ. The ends lost 1 base at V and 3 bases at J; junction bases unmatched: 9. The DNA for the CDR3 is TGTGCCAGCAGCTTAGGGGGTCGGACAGGGGTTTACACCGGGGAGCTGTTTTTT. Its translation: CASSLGGRTGVYTGELFF.

This clonotype occurred a few times. The chain has TRBV7-3 and TRBJ2-2; the D is unclear. This CDR3 has 14 residues. Germline CDR1 is SGHTA and CDR2 is FQGTGA. V was pared by 1 base and J by 1 base, with 4 bases between. CDR3 protein: CASSLNQNTGELFF. CDR3 bases: TGTGCCAGCAGCTTAAACCAGAACACCGGGGAGCTGTTTTTT. Combining the CDR3 with reference TRBV7-3 and TRBJ2-2 gives the whole variable domain GAGVSQTPSNKVTEKGKYVELRCDPISGHTALYWYRQSLGQGPEFLIYFQGTGAADDSGLPNDRFFAVRPEGSVSTLKIQRTERGDSAVYLCASSLNQNTGELFFGEGSRLTVL.

This clonotype was recorded many times. The chain couples TRBV2 to TRBJ1-6, with TRBD1 as a possible D gene (5 bases). Germline assignment: CDR1 SNHLY and CDR2 FYNNEI. Trimming pared 6 bases from V and 10 bases from J, leaving 19 bases between. This CDR3 spans 15 amino acids. In DNA form, the CDR3 reads TGTGCCAGCAGCCCGGGGACGGGGAATCGCTCACCCCTCCACTTT. This gives the protein CASSPGTGNRSPLHF.

The V gene is TRBV29-1, the J gene TRBJ2-7, with TRBD2 matching 14 bases. V shed 6 bases, J shed 6 bases, and the junction held 4 bases outside the gene matches. The CDR3 is 13 residues long. The V gene's germline CDR1 is SQVTM and CDR2 ANQGSEA. The CDR3 here is CSVGLAGGIEQYF. The CDR3 region has the DNA TGCAGCGTCGGACTAGCGGGAGGAATCGAGCAGTACTTC.

This clonotype was detected a few times. The J gene is TRBJ2-5, the V gene TRBV2; D is perhaps TRBD2 (6 bases). Germline V gene data show CDR1 as SNHLY and CDR2 as FYNNEI. The CDR3 sequence is 13 residues long. V gave up 7 bases and J gave up 2 bases, with 11 bases separating them. In DNA, the CDR3 is TGTGCCAGCACTTGGAGCGGGCAAGAGACCCAGTACTTC. Protein product: CASTWSGQETQYF.

The chain combines TRBV29-1 with TRBJ2-2; D assignment may be TRBD1 or TRBD2 (6 bases each). CDR3 length equals 15 residues. The V gene's germline CDR1 is SQVTM and CDR2 ANQGSEA. CDR3 sequence reads: CTCDGGKGGTGELFF. In DNA, the CDR3 is TGCACCTGCGACGGCGGGAAGGGGGGCACCGGGGAGCTGTTTTTT.

V gene TRBV29-1 combines with J gene TRBJ1-2; no reliable D call. CDR3 length equals 14 residues. Germline loops: CDR1 SQVTM, CDR2 ANQGSEA. Trimming stripped 6 bases from V and 0 bases from J, with 14 bases between. CDR3 coding DNA: TGCAGCGTGTTTCTTAAAAGGGCTAACTATGGCTACACCTTC. Its translation is CSVFLKRANYGYTF.

The chain carries TRBV18 and TRBJ2-3; D ambiguous. The CDR3 consists of 17 residues. The germline gives CDR1 KGHSH, CDR2 LQKENI. Trimming pared 3 bases from V and 2 bases from J, leaving 18 bases between. The CDR3 here is CASSPYSPAWITDTQYF. The DNA for the CDR3 is TGTGCCAGCTCACCCTATAGCCCAGCCTGGATCACAGATACGCAGTATTTT.

The gene calls are TRBV11-3 and TRBJ2-2; perhaps TRBD2 as D (6 bases). Trimming stripped 5 bases from V and 5 bases from J, with 15 bases between. Germline CDR1 reads SGHNT; CDR2 reads YENEEA. This CDR3 is built from 15 residues. The CDR3 bases are TGTGCCAGCAGCCGACTAGGAGGGCCGACCGGGGAGCTGTTTTTT. Translation: CASSRLGGPTGELFF.

This clonotype turned up a few times. The gene calls are TRBV12-2 and TRBJ1-5. TRBV12-2 is a listed pseudogene. This CDR3 is 15 amino acids long. CDR3 residues: CVSRLAGNSNQPQHF. The CDR3 DNA is TGTGTAAGTCGCTTAGCGGGTAATAGCAATCAGCCCCAGCATTTT.

This chain connects TRBV7-2 to TRBJ1-5, with 9 bases aligning to TRBD1. The CDR3 runs to 17 residues. The trim removed 2 bases at V and 5 bases at J, leaving 10 bases unmatched. CDR1 and CDR2 from the germline V gene are SGHTA and FQGNSA. DNA of the CDR3: TGTGCCAGCAGCTTAAACCCGGACAGGGGACTTGATCAGCCCCAGCATTTT. Translating it yields CASSLNPDRGLDQPQHF.

This clonotype has more than one count but fewer than ten. The rearrangement uses TRBV20-1 and TRBJ2-7, with D perhaps TRBD1 or TRBD2 (5 bases each). Germline CDR1 reads DFQATT; CDR2 reads SNEGSKA (reference sequence). Between the trimmed V and J ends, which lost 2 bases and 5 bases, there was a span of 13 bases. The CDR3 runs 13 residues. CDR3 in DNA: TGCAGTGCTAGAAGAAACTTGGGGGACGAGCAGTACTTC. It encodes CSARRNLGDEQYF.

This clonotype was seen a few times. The genes are TRBV28 and TRBJ1-5; weak D call: TRBD1 (5 bases). The V end lost 5 bases, the J end lost 4 bases, and 15 bases lay between the germline ends. The CDR3 length is 15 residues. From germline, CDR1 is MDHEN and CDR2 SYDVKM. CDR3 DNA sequence: TGTGCCAGCAGTCCGCAGGGACGAGGGAATCAGCCCCAGCATTTT. Its protein is CASSPQGRGNQPQHF.

This clonotype occurred a few times. The V gene is TRBV7-6, the J gene TRBJ2-5; 10 bases are a match to TRBD2. The CDR3 consists of 15 residues. Germline trimming cut 2 bases from V and 1 base from J; bases unmatched to any gene: 1. Germline V gene lookup returns CDR1 SGHVS and CDR2 FNYEAQ. The CDR3 sequence is CASSLWTSGQETQYF. CDR3 in DNA: TGTGCCAGCAGCTTATGGACTAGCGGCCAAGAGACCCAGTACTTC.

Comments on this clonotype: At one boundary the junction diverges from the germline segment, which might be a read error. This chain uses TRBV28 with TRBJ2-7; 16 bases align to TRBD2. Germline V CDR1 and CDR2: MDHEN, SYDVKM. The CDR3 extends over 15 amino acids. CDR3 DNA: TGTGCCAGCAGTGATCCGGGACTAGCGGGAGGGCCTGGAAAGTTC. Amino acid sequence: CASSDPGLAGGPGKF.

This clonotype was seen ten or more times. This chain uses TRBV2 with TRBJ2-7, with TRBD2 matching 9 bases. This CDR3 is 14 amino acids long. V shed 5 bases and J 2 bases; nucleotides not matched to a gene: 4. Per germline, CDR1 SNHLY and CDR2 FYNNEI. The CDR3: CASSSGLAPYEQYF. CDR3 DNA sequence: TGTGCCAGCAGTTCGGGACTAGCTCCCTACGAGCAGTACTTC.

This clonotype was observed a few times. The V gene is TRBV5-6, the J gene TRBJ1-3; 7 bases fit TRBD1. The CDR3 totals 14 residues. Germline-derived CDR1 and CDR2 are SGHDT and YYEEEE. V was clipped by 5 bases and J by 2 bases; unmatched bases: 4. CDR3 sequence: CASRFQGAGNTIYF. The CDR3 DNA sequence: TGTGCCAGCAGATTCCAGGGGGCTGGAAACACCATATATTTT. Combining the CDR3 with reference TRBV5-6 and TRBJ1-3 gives the whole variable domain DAGVTQSPTHLIKTRGQQVTLRCSPKSGHDTVSWYQQALGQGPQFIFQYYEEEERQRGNFPDRFSGHQFPNYSSELNVNALLLGDSALYLCASRFQGAGNTIYFGEGSWLTVV.

This clonotype ranks as medium-sized. The chain has TRBV27 and TRBJ2-2; possible D gene TRBD1, 5 bases. There are 14 residues in the CDR3. The V and J ends lost 4 bases and 6 bases respectively, with 12 bases between them. Germline V CDR1 and CDR2: MNHEY, SMNVEV (reference sequence). CDR3 in DNA: TGTGCCAGCAGTTCCCACGAAGGGGCCGGGGAGCTGTTTTTT. Translation gives CASSSHEGAGELFF.